The subject of this entry is one T cell receptor beta chain. The sample comes from a study of blood T cell repertoires in COVID-19. Across the study: The United States, Italy and Spain were the sources of the acute and convalescent COVID-19 samples. Sample material is recorded as cDNA or gDNA derived from T cells, B-cell-depleted T cells, or PBMCs.

In the authors' workflow: Amplification with reference gene primers provided the estimates of nucleated cell counts. Only in-frame clones appear in the TCRdb table, and some are missing; sequencing was by immunoSEQ multiplex PCR. V, J and clone size reflect that table, while D and trimming were determined from the DNA. This sample has some 80,000 clones, with over 80% found just once. Germline assignment: CDR1 SGHTA and CDR2 FQGNSA. The CDR3 is 15 residues long. Trimming shortened V by 1 base and J by 2 bases, and 9 bases separated the two germline ends. Sequencing was performed on peripheral blood. This chain joins TRBV7-2 and TRBJ1-3; tentatively, D is TRBD1 (6 bases). The receptor comes from a man in his forties or fifties with acute or convalescent COVID-19. CDR3 nucleotides: TGTGCCAGCAGCTTAGGCTGGACAGCTGGAAACACCATATATTTT. As protein: CASSLGWTAGNTIYF.